A selection of T cell receptor beta chains follows, all from one sample in a study of CD8+CD57+ T cells in acquired aplastic anemia. TCRdb re-analysed the reads in MiXCR, keeping a single row per CDR3 protein. The sample contains 250,000 to 300,000 distinct CDR3 sequences, approximately 57% of which appear only once. The sequencing input was sorted CD4+, CD8+, or CD8+CD57+ T cells (not recorded which) from PBMCs. These receptors originate from a human donor with severe aplastic anemia or a healthy control (not recorded which). Both conserved end residues are part of each CDR3. The D gene is left open where the match is weak. Expanded clones get a size class; other rows say once, few or many, or leave the size out.

v_gene	d_gene	j_gene	abundance	CDR3nt	CDR3aa
TRBV6-1	.	TRBJ2-5	many	TGTGCCAGCGGTCAACAAGAGACCCAGTACTTC	CASGQQETQYF
TRBV5-5	.	TRBJ2-3	.	TGTGCCAGCAGCGTGGACACCGGGACCGACCCCTTGGATACGCAGTATTTT	CASSVDTGTDPLDTQYF
TRBV20-1	TRBD2	TRBJ2-3	once	TGCAGTGCACAGGGGGCTAGCGGGGGGAGGGCAGATACGCAGTATTTT	CSAQGASGGRADTQYF
TRBV12-3/TRBV12-4	.	TRBJ2-5	.	TGTGCCAGCAGCCTAGGGACTGTAAAAGAGATCCAGTACTTC	CASSLGTVKEIQYF
TRBV9	.	TRBJ1-1	.	TGTGCCAGCAGCGTACTTGGGTCAGGAGGAACTGAAGCTTTCTTT	CASSVLGSGGTEAFF
TRBV15	.	TRBJ1-1	.	TGTGCCACCAGCAGAGATTGGGGTCCAAACACTGAAGCTTTCTTT	CATSRDWGPNTEAFF
TRBV12-3/TRBV12-4	.	TRBJ2-6	.	TGTGCCAGCAGTTTAAGGGGCGTCACTGAAGCTTTC	CASSLRGVTEAF
TRBV20-1	TRBD2	TRBJ2-5	many	TGCAGTAGCGAATCGGGACTAGCGGGAGAGACCCAGTACTTC	CSSESGLAGETQYF
TRBV7-2	.	TRBJ2-7	.	TGTGCCAGCAGCGAAGCCGGGACGGAAATTTACGAGCAGTACTTC	CASSEAGTEIYEQYF
TRBV25-1	.	TRBJ2-2	few	TGTGCCAGCAGTGAAACCAGGAGGAACACCGGGGAGCTGTTTTTT	CASSETRRNTGELFF
TRBV6-6	TRBD1	TRBJ1-1	many	TGTGCCAGCACAAACGTGGGGACAGGGGCGAAGAACACTGAAGCTTTCTTT	CASTNVGTGAKNTEAFF
TRBV7-9	.	TRBJ1-4	many	TGTGCCAGCAGCCCCGGGTACAGCCTTCATGAAAAACTGTTTTTT	CASSPGYSLHEKLFF
TRBV5-1	TRBD1	TRBJ1-2	.	TGCGCCAGCAGCGGAGGGACAGGGGGCCGTGGCTACACCTTC	CASSGGTGGRGYTF
TRBV18	.	TRBJ1-1	.	TGTGCCAGCTCTCGATCAGAAAGGGCGAACACTGAAGCTTTCTTT	CASSRSERANTEAFF
TRBV7-9	TRBD2	TRBJ2-7	many	TGTGCCAGCAGCTTACTAGCGGGCTACGAGCAGTACTTC	CASSLLAGYEQYF
TRBV7-3	.	TRBJ1-1	.	TGTGCCAGCAGCTGTAGAGCGTTGAACACTGAAGCTTTCTTT	CASSCRALNTEAFF
TRBV12-3/TRBV12-4	.	TRBJ1-6	many	TGTGCCAGCAGTTTAGGCCTGGTAAATTCACCCCTCCACTTT	CASSLGLVNSPLHF
TRBV6-5	.	TRBJ2-4	many	TGTGCCAGCAGTTACAGGGGTCCCAAAAACATTCAGTACTTC	CASSYRGPKNIQYF
TRBV12-3/TRBV12-4	.	TRBJ1-3	many	TGTGCCAGCAGTTCCGGACGTCGCTCTGGAAACACCATATATTTT	CASSSGRRSGNTIYF
TRBV29-1	.	TRBJ2-7	many	TGCAGCGTTGAATGGCATGAGGGTTACGAGCAGTACTTC	CSVEWHEGYEQYF
TRBV7-9	.	TRBJ2-1	once	TGTGCCAGCAGCTTAGGGAACCGCCGGGCGTTCTTC	CASSLGNRRAFF
TRBV6-5	TRBD1	TRBJ1-6	.	TGTGCCAGCGGTATGTCAAGGACAGGCTATAATTCACCCCTCCACTTT	CASGMSRTGYNSPLHF
TRBV6-5	TRBD2	TRBJ2-7	.	TGTGCCAGCAGTGAAGAGACTAGCGGGAGTTGGGCGCAGTACTTC	CASSEETSGSWAQYF
TRBV20-1	TRBD1	TRBJ2-1	.	TGCAGTGCTAGAGCAGGGACAGGATACAATGAGCAGTTCTTC	CSARAGTGYNEQFF
TRBV7-2	.	TRBJ2-1	.	TGTGCCAGCAGCTCGCTCCGGGCCTTTCCACCCGTCTTC	CASSSLRAFPPVF
TRBV7-9	TRBD1	TRBJ1-2	.	TGTGCCAGCAGCTTAGGGGACAGGGGCCTAGGCGGGTACACCTTC	CASSLGDRGLGGYTF
TRBV20-1	.	TRBJ2-7	.	TGCAGTGCTAGAAGGGAAGGTAGTACCTACGAGCAGTACTTC	CSARREGSTYEQYF
TRBV19	.	TRBJ2-2	many	TGTGCCAGTAGTATTATAATGGCGAACACCGGGGAGCTGTTTTTT	CASSIIMANTGELFF
TRBV11-2	.	TRBJ1-2	many	TGTGCCAGCAGCTTCGGACCGGACCCCTTCTATGGCTACACCTTC	CASSFGPDPFYGYTF
TRBV15	.	TRBJ2-4	.	TGTGCCACCAGCAGAGGCGACCTTGGGACAATCAAAAACATTCAGTACTTC	CATSRGDLGTIKNIQYF
TRBV19	.	TRBJ1-1	many	TGTGCCAGTACATCCCTGAACACTGAAGCTTTCTTT	CASTSLNTEAFF
TRBV20-1	.	TRBJ2-1	.	TGCAGTGCTAGAGAGGGGGTCTATGAGCAGTTCTTC	CSAREGVYEQFF
TRBV19	.	TRBJ2-2	.	TGTGCCAGTAGTTTTCGTACAGCCTCGAGCACCGGGGAGCTGTTTTTT	CASSFRTASSTGELFF
TRBV10-2	TRBD2	TRBJ2-1	.	TGCGCCAGCAGCACCGGGACTAGCGGGAGGGCCAATGAGCAGTTCTTC	CASSTGTSGRANEQFF
TRBV29-1	TRBD1	TRBJ1-1	.	TGCAGCGCCGAGGAAACCGGGACAGGGGCTGAAGCTTTCTTT	CSAEETGTGAEAFF
TRBV5-1	TRBD1	TRBJ2-3	.	TGCGCCAGCCTGAGAGGGACAGGGATGCACGCAGATACGCAGTATTTT	CASLRGTGMHADTQYF
TRBV10-2	.	TRBJ2-1	many	TGCGCCAGCAGTGACGGGGCGGGGGCTTACAATGAGCAGTTCTTC	CASSDGAGAYNEQFF
TRBV20-1	.	TRBJ1-2	many	TGCAGTGCTAGAGATGTAGGAACAGGGTGGGGATATGGCTACACCTTC	CSARDVGTGWGYGYTF
TRBV2	TRBD1	TRBJ2-5	many	TGTGCCGGGGGACAGGGCTACCAAGAGACCCAGTACTTC	CAGGQGYQETQYF
TRBV7-2	TRBD2	TRBJ2-5	.	TGTGCCAGCAGCGATCTCCCCTCTAGCGGGGGGCGGGGAGAGACCCAGTACTTC	CASSDLPSSGGRGETQYF
TRBV7-9	TRBD1	TRBJ1-4	many	TGTGCCAGCAGCCAGGGGGCAGCTAATGAAAAACTGTTTTTT	CASSQGAANEKLFF
TRBV7-9	.	TRBJ2-5	.	TGTGCCAGCAGCTTTGCCCAGGATGCATGGACCCAGTACTTC	CASSFAQDAWTQYF
TRBV2	.	TRBJ1-5	.	TGTGCCAGCAAGGATACGGTAACATATGGCCTTCCCCAGCATTTT	CASKDTVTYGLPQHF
TRBV5-1	.	TRBJ1-6	.	TGCGCCAGCAGGGCTTCGAGCCCCTATAATTCACCCCTCCACTTT	CASRASSPYNSPLHF
TRBV2	.	TRBJ2-2	.	TGTGCCAGCAGCTTAGAGGGCGGGTACGGCACCGGGGAGCTGTTTTTT	CASSLEGGYGTGELFF
TRBV19	TRBD2	TRBJ2-3	many	TGTGCCAGTAGTATCCGGCGGGGGGCTAACACAGATACGCAGTATTTT	CASSIRRGANTDTQYF
TRBV20-1	.	TRBJ2-7	.	TGCAGTGCTATAGACCGGGACCAACCCTACGAGCAGTACTTC	CSAIDRDQPYEQYF
TRBV10-3	TRBD1	TRBJ1-6	many	TGTGCCACGGGACAGGGAGGATATAATTCACCCCTCCACTTT	CATGQGGYNSPLHF
TRBV28	.	TRBJ1-2	.	TGTGCCGGCAGTCAGGCGAGCCGATCTTATGGCTACACCTTC	CAGSQASRSYGYTF
TRBV7-2	TRBD1	TRBJ2-7	.	TGTGCCAGCAGCCGGGACAGGGTCAACGAGCAGTACTTC	CASSRDRVNEQYF
TRBV24-1	TRBD2	TRBJ2-5	.	TGTGCCACCAGTGATCCCACTAGCGGGAGGGCAGAGACCCAGTACTTC	CATSDPTSGRAETQYF
TRBV2	.	TRBJ1-3	once	TGTGCCAGCAGTGATCCGGGAGGGGCTGGAAACACCATATATTTT	CASSDPGGAGNTIYF
TRBV2	.	TRBJ2-7	few	TGTGCCAGCAGTGACGTGCCCTACGAGCAGTACTTC	CASSDVPYEQYF
TRBV7-9	.	TRBJ2-7	.	TGTGCCAGCAGCTTAGGAGAGGGCGACCGCTCCTACGAGCAGTACTTC	CASSLGEGDRSYEQYF
TRBV5-8	.	TRBJ1-1	many	TGTGCCAGCAGCTTGAAGACGTTGACTGAAGCTTTCTTT	CASSLKTLTEAFF
TRBV7-6	.	TRBJ2-1	.	TGTGCCAGCAGCTTAGATACGGGTGGCGGTGAGCAGTTCTTC	CASSLDTGGGEQFF
TRBV6-5	TRBD1	TRBJ1-4	many	TGTGCCAGCAGCGTCCGACAGGGGTCGAGCGAAAAACTGTTTTTT	CASSVRQGSSEKLFF
TRBV12-3/TRBV12-4	.	TRBJ2-1	many	TGTGCCAGCACCCTACTCAATGAGCAGTTCTTC	CASTLLNEQFF